The clone carrying this T cell receptor (beta chain) was seen a single time. These data come from a study of T cells in Graves' hyperthyroidism and ophthalmopathy. The TCR beta CDR3 regions underwent amplification using RNA transcripts as the source. An initial round of RT-PCR targeting the TCR CDR3 relied on the HTBI primer set. TCRdb processed the multiplex PCR reads anew with MiXCR; each CDR3 protein has one entry. The sample shows under 350,000 distinct CDR3 sequences, about an eighth of them seen only once. The CDR3 contains 13 residues. Germline lookup yields CDR1 SNHLY and CDR2 FYNNEI. The V and J genes are TRBV2 and TRBJ1-2; no clear D gene. The sequence was obtained from a middle-aged woman with Graves' ophthalmopathy. The specimen was blood. The CDR3 is CTNSVVRVGGYTF. DNA of the CDR3: TGTACCAACAGTGTTGTGAGGGTTGGGGGCTACACCTTC. The whole variable domain, remainder taken from reference TRBV2 and TRBJ1-2, is EPEVTQTPSHQVTQMGQEVILRCVPISNHLYFYWYRQILGQKVEFLVSFYNNEISEKSEIFDDQFSVERPDGSNFTLKIRSTKLEDSAMYFCTNSVVRVGGYTFGSGTRLTVV.